The T cell receptor beta chain described here comes from a study of cytomegalovirus exposure and HLA in healthy donors. General observations from the study: Further analysis, carried out later, found HLA-associated TCR beta chains more clonally expanded than equally common other chains. Across donors, presence/absence analyses took sequencing depth to be roughly uniform. Within a later analysis, the majority of CMV-associated TCR beta chains appeared HLA-restricted. Immune exposure information comprised only CMV serostatus.

Primers included in the PCR were 60 Vbeta and 13 Jbeta primers. The method was immunoSEQ multiplex PCR; TCRdb's version includes in-frame clones alone and lacks a portion of them. This sample has 95,000 to 100,000 clones; 70% to 80% occur once, and the top ten carry about 3.5%. This clone was recorded only once. What it binds is not known. The sample was PBMCs. This receptor was obtained from a man aged 40-49 years in good health and CMV-seronegative.

CDR3 region: CASSQEAERESVSYEQYF. In DNA, the CDR3 is TGCGCCAGCAGCCAAGAGGCAGAGCGGGAGTCGGTCTCCTACGAGCAGTACTTC. This sequence joins TRBV4-1 and TRBJ2-7; 8 bases are shared with TRBD2. CDR3 length equals 18 residues. V gave up 0 bases and J gave up 0 bases; unmatched junction bases: 10. Germline-derived CDR1 and CDR2 are MGHRA and YSYEKL.